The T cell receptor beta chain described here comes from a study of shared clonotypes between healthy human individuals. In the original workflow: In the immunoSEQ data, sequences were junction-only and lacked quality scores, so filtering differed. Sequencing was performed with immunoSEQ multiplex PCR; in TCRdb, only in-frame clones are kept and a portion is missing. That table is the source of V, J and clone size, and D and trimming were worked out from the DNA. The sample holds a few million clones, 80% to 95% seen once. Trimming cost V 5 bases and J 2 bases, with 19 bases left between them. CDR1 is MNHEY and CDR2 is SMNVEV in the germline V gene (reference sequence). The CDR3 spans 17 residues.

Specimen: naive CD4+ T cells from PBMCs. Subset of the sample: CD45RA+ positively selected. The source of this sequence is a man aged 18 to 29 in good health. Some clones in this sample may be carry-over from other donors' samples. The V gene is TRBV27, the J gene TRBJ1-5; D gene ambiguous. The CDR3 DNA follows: TGTGCCAGCAGTCAAGCCTGGGGTCAGAGGGGCAATCAGCCCCAGCATTTT. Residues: CASSQAWGQRGNQPQHF.